These T cell receptor beta chains were read from a single sample in a study of blood T cell repertoires in COVID-19. Data came from immunoSEQ multiplex PCR; TCRdb stores just in-frame clones and leaves some out. The table lists around 130,000 clones, 80% to 85% of them singletons. The sample taken for sequencing was peripheral blood. The receptors come from a human donor in a cohort sampled during active COVID-19. CDR3s include the opening cysteine and the closing phenylalanine or tryptophan. The order of the fields is D gene, J gene, clone size, CDR3 length, V gene, CDR3 protein, CDR3 DNA. A D gene is named only where the DNA matches it firmly. The size of a clone is reported for some rows only, either as once, few or many, or as a class for expanded clones.

TRBD2 TRBJ2-1 - 19 TRBV6-1 CASSETASGGPSSYNEQFF TGTGCCAGCAGTGAAACGGCTAGCGGGGGCCCTAGCTCCTACAATGAGCAGTTCTTC
TRBD1 TRBJ1-2 - 15 TRBV25-1 CASSGDRAANYGYTF TGTGCCAGCAGTGGGGACAGGGCCGCTAACTATGGCTACACCTTC
- TRBJ2-3 few 14 TRBV3-1/TRBV3-2 CASSQGGAVDTQYF TGTGCCAGCAGCCAGGGGGGTGCGGTAGATACGCAGTATTTT
- TRBJ2-5 - 14 TRBV7-2 CASSPSRGGETQYF TGTGCCAGCAGCCCGAGTAGGGGGGGGGAGACCCAGTACTTC
- TRBJ1-2 few 12 TRBV25-1 CASSVIQGGYTF TGTGCCAGCAGTGTAATACAGGGCGGCTACACCTTC
TRBD1 TRBJ1-5 - 15 TRBV6-2/TRBV6-3 CASSSGQRGGQPQHF TGTGCCAGCAGTTCGGGACAGAGAGGTGGTCAGCCCCAGCATTTT
TRBD1 TRBJ1-2 few 13 TRBV28 CASSLDRVYGYTF TGTGCCAGCAGTTTAGACAGGGTCTATGGCTACACCTTC
TRBD2 TRBJ2-1 - 15 TRBV2 CASRLAGGSYNEQFF TGTGCCAGCCGATTAGCGGGGGGCTCCTACAATGAGCAGTTCTTC
- TRBJ2-5 - 14 TRBV3-1/TRBV3-2 CASSQDTSTETQYF TGTGCCAGCAGCCAAGATACGTCTACAGAGACCCAGTACTTC
- TRBJ1-5 once 15 TRBV28 CASSPHVRGNQPQHF TGTGCCAGCAGCCCGCATGTTCGGGGCAATCAGCCCCAGCATTTT
- TRBJ1-3 - 15 TRBV6-5 CASSYSRVTGNTIYF TGTGCCAGCAGTTACTCCAGGGTAACTGGAAACACCATATATTTT
- TRBJ2-7 - 11 TRBV6-6 CASSSAYEQYF TGTGCCAGCAGCTCCGCCTACGAGCAGTACTTC
- TRBJ2-3 - 15 TRBV6-5 CASREEGGPTDTQYF TGTGCCAGCAGAGAGGAGGGAGGACCCACAGATACGCAGTATTTT
TRBD1 TRBJ1-4 - 13 TRBV5-1 CASSGTGDEKLFF TGCGCCAGCAGCGGGACAGGGGACGAAAAACTGTTTTTT
- TRBJ1-4 few 14 TRBV19 CASSITNSNEKLFF TGTGCCAGTAGTATTACGAACTCTAATGAAAAACTGTTTTTT
- TRBJ2-5 once 10 TRBV6-5 CASSGETQYF TGTGCCAGCAGCGGAGAGACCCAGTACTTC
TRBD2 TRBJ2-4 - 17 TRBV18 CASSPLQAGGRGNIQYF TGTGCCAGCTCACCACTGCAAGCGGGGGGGCGAGGAAACATTCAGTACTTC
- TRBJ2-5 once 12 TRBV6-6 CAAGGGTRTQYF TGTGCCGCAGGAGGGGGCACGCGGACCCAGTACTTC
TRBD1 TRBJ1-2 - 14 TRBV28 CASSRQEGAYGYTF TGTGCCAGCAGTCGACAGGAGGGGGCCTATGGCTACACCTTC
- TRBJ1-1 few 16 TRBV12-5 CASGSRGTKRNTEAFF TGTGCTAGTGGCTCTAGGGGAACAAAAAGGAACACTGAAGCTTTCTTT
TRBD1 TRBJ2-5 once 14 TRBV6-5 CASRAGTGKETQYF TGTGCCAGCAGGGCCGGGACAGGGAAAGAGACCCAGTACTTC